These 21 T cell receptor beta chains were all obtained from the same sample, sequenced in a study of T-cell reconstitution after alpha-beta-depleted transplantation in children (dated by TCRdb to 2016 to 2017). The treatment or condition label on this specimen signifies: allogeneic hematopoietic cell transplantation with graft depleted of TCRalphabeta T cells and CD19 B cells. The receptor library was made with PCR. TCRdb lists the instrument as Illumina HiSeq 2500. TCR libraries were prepared with molecular barcoding, using unique molecular identifiers to normalize TCRbeta repertoire quantification. The public reads were run again by TCRdb, first through fastp at Q25 and then through MiXCR, and only productive beta chains were kept. Rows with a matching CDR3 protein are joined into one entry that keeps the most common DNA and genes. The sample has about 200,000 distinct CDR3 sequences on record, approximately 8.4% of them singletons. About 40% of the sample belongs to the ten largest clones.

The material was PBMCs, mostly from graft donor cells, obtained 360 days after TCRalphabeta/CD19-depleted stem cell transplant. The receptors here all came from a male patient aged 2 to 9 who had a stem cell transplant for acute myeloid leukemia, so the T cells may come from the graft donor.

The chain links TRBV20-1 to TRBJ2-2; no reliable D call. Germline loops: CDR1 DFQATT, CDR2 SNEGSKA (reference sequence). Between the trimmed V and J ends, which lost 6 bases and 3 bases, there was a span of 8 bases. This CDR3 region has 12 residues. The CDR3 spells CSAPEDTGELFF. CDR3 in DNA: TGCAGTGCCCCCGAAGACACCGGGGAGCTGTTTTTT.

The chain couples TRBV20-1 to TRBJ1-5, with 12 bases identical to TRBD1. The CDR3 extends over 15 amino acids. The V gene end was trimmed by 5 bases and the J gene end by 0 bases; junction bases not matched to a gene: 2. Per the germline V gene, CDR1 is DFQATT and CDR2 is SNEGSKA (reference sequence). The CDR3 reads CSAGTGGNSNQPQHF. The CDR3 DNA is TGCAGTGCTGGGACAGGGGGCAATAGCAATCAGCCCCAGCATTTT.

The chain uses TRBV7-2 and TRBJ2-1; tentative D call: TRBD1 (6 bases). V lost 4 bases, J lost 0 bases, and 13 bases lay in between. Germline values: CDR1 SGHTA, CDR2 FQGNSA. The CDR3 loop spans 16 amino acids. DNA of the CDR3: TGTGCCAGCAGCTCCTGGACAGACATCTCCTACAATGAGCAGTTCTTC. Translating it yields CASSSWTDISYNEQFF.

The J gene is TRBJ2-3, the V gene TRBV20-1, with TRBD2 identical over 12 bases. Germline CDR1 reads DFQATT; CDR2 reads SNEGSKA (reference sequence). This CDR3 spans 16 amino acids. Trimming at V came to 0 bases and at J to 0 bases, leaving 1 base not matched to a gene. CDR3 region: CSARDGTSGSTDTQYF. The CDR3 DNA sequence: TGCAGTGCTAGAGATGGGACTAGCGGGAGCACAGATACGCAGTATTTT.

This clonotype was counted between two and nine times. The chain has TRBV5-1 and TRBJ1-1, with 7 bases that match TRBD1. The CDR3 sequence is 15 residues long. Trimming took 1 base from V and 4 from J; bases not matched to a gene: 7. Germline CDR1 is SGHRS and CDR2 is YFSETQ. CDR3 nucleotides: TGCGCCAGCAGCTTGACCCGGGCAGGGGGCACTGAAGCTTTCTTT. This translates into CASSLTRAGGTEAFF.

By share of the sample, this clonotype is medium-sized (0.01 to 0.1%). The chain has TRBV7-6 and TRBJ1-5, with no clear D. This CDR3 is 13 amino acids long. The V end was cut by 7 bases, the J end by 4 bases, with 11 bases between. In germline, CDR1 is SGHVS, CDR2 FNYEAQ. CDR3 region: CASNLGGNQPQHF. DNA of the CDR3: TGTGCCAGCAATTTGGGTGGGAATCAGCCCCAGCATTTT.

In this sample, this clonotype turned up a few times. This chain uses TRBV9 with TRBJ2-7; 9 bases agree with TRBD2. Germline V gene sequence: CDR1 SGDLS, CDR2 YYNGEE. The CDR3 covers 15 residues. The V and J ends lost 4 bases and 4 bases, in that order; junction bases with no gene match: 9. The CDR3 is CASSTLAGRDYEQYF. The CDR3 DNA sequence: TGTGCCAGCAGCACCCTAGCGGGAAGGGATTACGAGCAGTACTTC.

To note about this clonotype: This may be a read error, as it is one base from a much larger clone. The gene calls are TRBV10-1 and TRBJ2-2; D is possibly TRBD1 (6 bases). The CDR3 consists of 14 residues. Germline V lookup: CDR1 WNHNN, CDR2 SYGVQD (reference sequence). The DNA of the CDR3 is TGCGCCAGCAGTGAGAACAGGGCTACCGAGGAGCTGTTTTTT. It is translated as CASSENRATEELFF.

This clonotype was observed many times. The chain joins TRBV6-6 to TRBJ2-1; no definite D call. This CDR3 is built from 13 residues. The V end was cut by 0 bases, the J end by 3 bases, with 3 bases between. From germline, CDR1 is MNHNY and CDR2 SVGAGI (reference sequence). The CDR3: CASSYSYYNEQFF. For the CDR3, the DNA is TGTGCCAGCAGTTACTCCTACTACAATGAGCAGTTCTTC.

There are many counts of this clonotype. The chain combines TRBV18 with TRBJ1-1; D not resolved. Trimming cost V 2 bases and J 8 bases, with 12 bases left between them. Germline values: CDR1 KGHSH, CDR2 LQKENI. CDR3 size: 13 residues. The CDR3 reads CASSPGGGREAFF. Here the CDR3 DNA reads TGTGCCAGCTCACCAGGAGGCGGAAGGGAAGCTTTCTTT.

This clonotype was detected ten times or more. The chain has TRBV11-2 and TRBJ2-7; TRBD1 matches at 7 bases. The CDR3 is made up of 15 amino acids. Germline V gene sequence: CDR1 SGHAT, CDR2 FQNNGV. The V and J ends lost 0 bases and 3 bases, in that order; junction bases with no gene match: 5. CDR3 in amino acids: CASSLDGTGVYEQYV. The DNA for the CDR3 is TGTGCCAGCAGCTTAGATGGCACAGGGGTCTACGAGCAGTACGTC.

This chain joins TRBV6-1 and TRBJ2-1; no clear D. The length of the CDR3 is 13 residues. From germline, CDR1 is MNHNS and CDR2 SASEGT. Trimming shortened V by 2 bases and J by 4 bases, and 6 bases separated the two germline ends. CDR3 nucleotides: TGTGCCAGCAGTGAATTGACATACAATGAGCAGTTCTTC. As protein: CASSELTYNEQFF.

This clonotype was seen only a few times. The chain is built from TRBV20-1 and TRBJ1-5, with D perhaps matching TRBD1 (5 bases). The CDR3 sequence is 15 residues long. With 6 bases removed from V and 2 bases from J, the gap between germline ends came to 17 bases. Germline CDR1 is DFQATT and CDR2 is SNEGSKA (reference sequence). In DNA form, the CDR3 reads TGCAGTGCGTGGGAGTTCCAAGGGGGCAATCAGCCCCAGCATTTT. Its protein product is CSAWEFQGGNQPQHF.

This clonotype was seen many times. The chain couples TRBV5-1 to TRBJ2-1, with D possibly called TRBD1 or TRBD2 (5 bases each). Trimming took 2 bases from V and 0 from J, leaving 18 bases between them. This CDR3 has 18 residues. Germline V CDR1 and CDR2: SGHRS, YFSETQ. The CDR3 region is CASSFTGSAGSSYNEQFF. CDR3 coding DNA: TGCGCCAGCAGCTTTACGGGGTCAGCAGGGAGCTCCTACAATGAGCAGTTCTTC.

The CDR3 DNA is TGCAGTGCTTTGGGACTAGCTCAAGAGACCCAGTACTTC. This codes for CSALGLAQETQYF. The V call is TRBV20-1, the J call TRBJ2-5, with 9 positions matching TRBD2. Germline-derived CDR1 and CDR2 are DFQATT and SNEGSKA (reference sequence). Trimming cost V 5 bases and J 2 bases; bases outside gene matches: 3. The CDR3 length is 13 residues.

This clonotype was seen many times. This rearrangement joins TRBV9 to TRBJ2-5; D remains unclear. V lost 0 bases and J lost 1, with 10 bases in between. Germline loops: CDR1 SGDLS, CDR2 YYNGEE. This CDR3 spans 15 amino acids. CDR3 in amino acids: CASSVAVRVQETQYF. The CDR3 nucleotides read TGTGCCAGCAGCGTAGCTGTTCGTGTCCAAGAGACCCAGTACTTC.

The V gene is TRBV2, the J gene TRBJ2-7; D gene ambiguous. The germline V and J ends were trimmed by 6 bases and 5 bases, with 14 bases remaining between them. CDR1 is SNHLY and CDR2 is FYNNEI in the germline V gene. The CDR3 sequence is 13 residues long. The CDR3 DNA follows: TGTGCCAGCAGCCAATCACGGGCAAACGAGCAGTACTTC. Its translation: CASSQSRANEQYF.

V gene TRBV10-3 combines with J gene TRBJ1-1; possible D gene TRBD1, 6 bases. The germline CDR1 and CDR2 sequences are ENHRY and SYGVKD. V lost 0 bases and J 3 bases, leaving 8 bases between the germline ends. This CDR3 region has 14 residues. As DNA, the CDR3 is TGTGCCATCAGTGAGTCAGGGGGGCACACTGAAGCTTTCTTT. It is translated as CAISESGGHTEAFF.

The chain uses TRBV5-1 and TRBJ1-2, with 7 nucleotides matching TRBD1. Germline V lookup: CDR1 SGHRS, CDR2 YFSETQ. The CDR3 consists of 16 residues. Unmatched junction bases numbered 13, after V lost 4 bases and J lost 4 bases. The DNA for the CDR3 is TGCGCCAGCAGCCCCTACGACAGGGAGATCGGCTATGGCTACACCTTC. This translates into CASSPYDREIGYGYTF. The full variable domain, in which reference TRBV5-1 and TRBJ1-2 provide the parts outside the CDR3, is KAGVTQTPRYLIKTRGQQVTLSCSPISGHRSVSWYQQTPGQGLQFLFEYFSETQRNKGNFPGRFSGRQFSNSRSEMNVSTLELGDSALYLCASSPYDREIGYGYTFGSGTRLTVV.

V is TRBV7-9 and J is TRBJ2-2; 7 nucleotides line up with TRBD1. This CDR3 has 14 amino acids. CDR1 and CDR2 (germline): SEHNR, FQNEAQ (reference sequence). Losses at the gene ends were 5 bases for V and 7 bases for J; bases not matched to a gene: 7. CDR3: CASSLNRGDGELFF. DNA of the CDR3: TGTGCCAGCAGCCTAAACAGGGGTGACGGGGAGCTGTTTTTT.

The V call is TRBV2, the J call TRBJ2-6; TRBD2 matches 7 bases. The V segment lost 8 bases and the J segment 2 bases; nucleotides outside the gene matches: 18. Looked up from germline, CDR1 is SNHLY and CDR2 is FYNNEI. The CDR3 loop spans 19 amino acids. The CDR3 DNA follows: TGTGCCAGCCTGAGCGCCAAGGGCTGGGAGGGGCCTGGGGCCAACGTCCTGACTTTC. Encoded protein: CASLSAKGWEGPGANVLTF.